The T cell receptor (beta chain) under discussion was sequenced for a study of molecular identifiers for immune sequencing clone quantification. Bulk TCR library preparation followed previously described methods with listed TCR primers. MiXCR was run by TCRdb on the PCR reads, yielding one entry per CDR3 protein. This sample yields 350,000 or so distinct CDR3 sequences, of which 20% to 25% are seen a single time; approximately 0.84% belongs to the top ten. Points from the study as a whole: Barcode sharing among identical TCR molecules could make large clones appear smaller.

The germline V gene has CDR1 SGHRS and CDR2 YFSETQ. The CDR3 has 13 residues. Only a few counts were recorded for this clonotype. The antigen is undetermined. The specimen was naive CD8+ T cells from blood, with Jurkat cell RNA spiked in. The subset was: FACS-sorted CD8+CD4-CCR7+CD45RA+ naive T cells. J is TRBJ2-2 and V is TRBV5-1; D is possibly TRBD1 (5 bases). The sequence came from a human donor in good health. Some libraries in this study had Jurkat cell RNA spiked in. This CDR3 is CATTDSNTGELFF. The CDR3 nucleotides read TGCGCTACGACCGACAGCAACACCGGGGAGCTGTTTTTT.